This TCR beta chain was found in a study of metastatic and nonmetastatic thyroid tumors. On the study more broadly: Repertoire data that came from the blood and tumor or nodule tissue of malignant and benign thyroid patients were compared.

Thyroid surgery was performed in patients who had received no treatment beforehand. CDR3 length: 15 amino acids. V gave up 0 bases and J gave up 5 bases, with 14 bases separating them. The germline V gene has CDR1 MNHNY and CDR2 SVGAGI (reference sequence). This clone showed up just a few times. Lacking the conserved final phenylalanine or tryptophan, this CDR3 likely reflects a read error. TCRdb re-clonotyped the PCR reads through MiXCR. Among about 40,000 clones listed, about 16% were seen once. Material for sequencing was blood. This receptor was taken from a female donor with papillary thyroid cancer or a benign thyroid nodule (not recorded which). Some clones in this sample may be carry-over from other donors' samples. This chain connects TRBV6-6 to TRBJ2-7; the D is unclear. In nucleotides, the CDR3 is TGTGCCAGCAGTTACTCGTGCCTAGTTGGCCACGAGCAGTACTCC. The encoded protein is CASSYSCLVGHEQYS.